This record looks at one TCR beta chain sequence and its context. Its antigen is still unknown. These data are taken from a study of cytomegalovirus exposure and HLA in healthy donors. General study results and limits: HLA restriction was apparent for most CMV-associated TCR beta chains in a later analysis. Reportedly, HLA-A and HLA-B alleles of most subjects were accurately predicted from TCR beta. Donor immune exposure was known only as CMV serostatus.

V lost 7 bases, J lost 4 bases, and 10 bases lay in between. This CDR3 is built from 12 residues. The germline gives CDR1 SNHLY, CDR2 FYNNEI. 60 Vbeta and 13 Jbeta primers were used in PCR. Data came from immunoSEQ multiplex PCR; TCRdb stores just in-frame clones and leaves some out. The table lists about 160,000 clones. This sequence originates from a woman aged 55-69 years in good health and CMV-seronegative. V gene TRBV2 combines with J gene TRBJ1-1; D is possibly TRBD1 (6 bases). Input material: PBMCs. CDR3 sequence (DNA): TGTGCCAGCATATTACAGGGCACTGAAGCTTTCTTT. It encodes CASILQGTEAFF.